One sample yielded the 25 T cell receptor beta chains listed below, sequenced in a study of neurological immune-mediated disorders. TCRdb analysed the 5' RACE reads with MiXCR anew, one entry per CDR3 protein. The top ten clones hold about 4% of a sample with 66,000 or so distinct CDR3 sequences, around 3.7% of them seen once. Sequencing was done on a sample of PBMCs. These receptors were taken from a man aged 35-49 years with multiple sclerosis.

In its sample, this clonotype was seen a few times. A much larger clone is a single base away; this may be a read error. The DNA for the CDR3 is TGCATCGTTTGGAGGAACACTGAAGCTTTCTTT. It translates to CIVWRNTEAFF. This sequence joins TRBV29-1 and TRBJ1-1; D unresolved. Germline CDR1 is SQVTM and CDR2 is ANQGSEA. CDR3 length equals 11 residues.

This clonotype has more than one count but fewer than ten. CDR3: CSAGTVSNQPQHF. DNA of the CDR3: TGCAGTGCTGGGACAGTCAGCAATCAGCCCCAGCATTTT. The chain joins TRBV20-1 to TRBJ1-5; TRBD1 matches 7 bases. Germline assignment: CDR1 DFQATT and CDR2 SNEGSKA (reference sequence). V was clipped by 5 bases and J by 1 base; unmatched bases: 2. The CDR3 covers 13 residues.

This clonotype has ten or more counts. The chain is built from TRBV15 and TRBJ1-2; D is perhaps TRBD1 (5 bases). CDR1 is LNHNV and CDR2 is YYDKDF in the germline V gene (reference sequence). V dropped 3 bases and J dropped 3 bases, with 8 bases sitting between them. The CDR3 has 13 residues. Written as DNA, the CDR3 is TGTGCCACCAGCAGGACAGCGGACTATGGCTACACCTTC. Protein sequence: CATSRTADYGYTF.

In this sample, this clonotype turned up many times. J is TRBJ1-1 and V is TRBV7-9, with 11 nucleotides matching TRBD1. This CDR3 spans 15 amino acids. The trim removed 5 bases at V and 4 bases at J, leaving 6 bases unmatched. Germline V CDR1 and CDR2: SEHNR, FQNEAQ (reference sequence). CDR3 amino acids: CASSRGQGGSTEAFF. Written as DNA, the CDR3 is TGTGCCAGCAGCCGGGGACAGGGGGGGAGCACTGAAGCTTTCTTT.

In its sample, this clonotype was seen many times. A single base separates this from a much larger clone, so it may be a read error. The genes are TRBV15 and TRBJ1-6; D is perhaps TRBD1 (5 bases). The CDR3 is 13 residues long. Germline values: CDR1 LNHNV, CDR2 YYDKDF (reference sequence). The chain's CDR3 is CATSLLQGEKPNF. CDR3 coding DNA: TGTGCCACCAGTCTCTTGCAGGGTGAAAAGCCCAACTTT.

This clonotype was seen ten or more times. The chain is built from TRBV7-9 and TRBJ1-1, with 7 nucleotides matching TRBD1. After removal of 5 bases from V and 1 base from J, the junction contained 7 bases not matched to a gene. Germline V gene data show CDR1 as SEHNR and CDR2 as FQNEAQ (reference sequence). This CDR3 region has 15 residues. This CDR3 is CASSANRGGNTEAFF. The DNA for the CDR3 is TGTGCCAGCAGCGCCAACAGGGGTGGGAACACTGAAGCTTTCTTT.

This clonotype was observed at least ten times. The rearrangement joins TRBV3-1 to TRBJ2-7; 9 bases align to TRBD2. CDR1 is LGHDT, CDR2 YNNKEL, per germline (reference sequence). J was trimmed by 1 base and V by 4 bases; bases with no gene match: 8. The CDR3 covers 16 residues. The DNA of the CDR3 is TGTGCCAGCAGCCCGAGCGGGGGGTCTTTTTCCTACGAGCAGTACTTC. Amino acid sequence: CASSPSGGSFSYEQYF.

This clonotype was detected ten times or more. The gene calls are TRBV10-1 and TRBJ2-3; the D gene is possibly TRBD2 (6 bases). This CDR3 contains 14 residues. V was clipped by 7 bases and J by 3 bases, with 14 bases between them. The germline CDR1 and CDR2 sequences are WNHNN and SYGVQD (reference sequence). CDR3 sequence: CASTSGGSTDTQYF. The CDR3 DNA reads as TGCGCCAGCACCTCCGGGGGATCGACAGATACGCAGTATTTT.

This clonotype was detected many times. The chain combines TRBV11-1 with TRBJ2-3; D is ambiguous. CDR3 size: 15 residues. V lost 0 bases, J lost 2 bases, and 9 bases lay in between. Germline CDR1 and CDR2: SGHAT and FQDESV (reference sequence). CDR3 residues: CASSLADTYTDTQYF. As DNA, the CDR3 is TGTGCCAGCAGCTTAGCGGATACTTACACAGATACGCAGTATTTT.

The table lists this clonotype with many counts. J is TRBJ2-7 and V is TRBV12-3 or TRBV12-4, with D perhaps matching TRBD2 (5 bases). V lost 11 bases and J 1 base, leaving 18 bases between the germline ends. The CDR3 is 14 amino acids. CDR3 sequence: CAVSVTGFSYEQYF. The CDR3, as DNA: TGTGCCGTGAGCGTGACGGGATTTTCCTACGAGCAGTACTTC.

This clonotype has at least ten counts. The CDR3 spells CASSLVQVDTDTQYF. CDR3 bases: TGCGCCAGCAGCTTGGTACAGGTCGACACAGATACGCAGTATTTT. V and J are TRBV5-1 and TRBJ2-3; D is possibly TRBD1 (5 bases). With 0 bases removed from V and 2 bases from J, the gap between germline ends came to 10 bases. The CDR3 runs to 15 residues. Germline CDR1 SGHRS, CDR2 YFSETQ.

This clonotype came up many times. V and J are TRBV29-1 and TRBJ2-1, with 10 bases identical to TRBD2. The CDR3 spans 19 residues. The V gene end was trimmed by 2 bases and the J gene end by 4 bases; junction bases not matched to a gene: 17. In germline, CDR1 is SQVTM, CDR2 ANQGSEA. The DNA of the CDR3 is TGCAGCGTTGAACTCCTAGCGGGGGTTCGAAAAGGAGGTTACAATGAGCAGTTCTTC. This sequence encodes CSVELLAGVRKGGYNEQFF.

This clonotype was observed a handful of times. The chain uses TRBV19 and TRBJ2-6; tentatively, D is TRBD2 (5 bases). Germline CDR1 and CDR2: LNHDA and SQIVND (reference sequence). The CDR3 is 14 residues long. The V and J ends lost 3 bases and 2 bases respectively, with 5 bases between them. CDR3 nucleotides: TGTGCCAGTAGTATGACTACTGGGGCCAACGTCCTGACTTTC. Translating it yields CASSMTTGANVLTF.

This clonotype was counted many times. The rearrangement joins TRBV20-1 to TRBJ2-7, with 12 bases matching TRBD2. The CDR3 consists of 14 residues. Germline loops: CDR1 DFQATT, CDR2 SNEGSKA (reference sequence). Germline trimming cut 6 bases from V and 2 bases from J; bases unmatched to any gene: 5. CDR3 residues: CSAVASGRAYEQYF. DNA of the CDR3: TGCAGTGCCGTCGCTAGCGGGAGGGCCTACGAGCAGTACTTC.

This clonotype showed up many times. The chain joins TRBV24-1 to TRBJ1-2; D is possibly TRBD1 (6 bases). Trimming removed 2 bases from V and 3 bases from J, with 15 bases in between. Per germline, CDR1 KGHDR and CDR2 SFDVKD. There are 16 residues in the CDR3. The CDR3 region has the DNA TGTGCCACCAGTGATTCCTCTGGGGGGCGCGACTATGGCTACACCTTC. It specifies CATSDSSGGRDYGYTF.

In this sample, this clonotype turned up a few times. One junction end does not reproduce the germline sequence, and a read error may be involved. The chain links TRBV5-1 to TRBJ1-6, with 9 bases that match TRBD1. The CDR3 runs 15 residues. From germline, CDR1 is SGHRS and CDR2 YFSETQ. CDR3 protein: CASSTGTGSNSTLNF. The CDR3 DNA reads as TGCGCCAGCAGCACAGGGACAGGGAGTAATTCAACCCTCAACTTT.

This clonotype occurred many times. The chain combines TRBV29-1 with TRBJ2-3; TRBD1 might be the D (6 bases). The CDR3 has 19 amino acids. Germline CDR1 SQVTM, CDR2 ANQGSEA. Trimming cost V 1 base and J 0 bases, with 23 bases left between them. CDR3 amino acids: CSVEGPLGATRQSTDTQYF. The CDR3, as DNA: TGCAGCGTTGAAGGGCCGTTGGGGGCCACACGACAAAGCACAGATACGCAGTATTTT.

This clonotype was counted at least ten times. The chain joins TRBV5-1 to TRBJ1-1, with D tentatively TRBD1 (6 bases). The CDR3 sequence is 14 residues long. Per the germline V gene, CDR1 is SGHRS and CDR2 is YFSETQ. Trimming stripped 3 bases from V and 3 bases from J, with 12 bases between. CDR3 region: CASSWGAGDTEAFF. In nucleotides, the CDR3 is TGCGCCAGCAGCTGGGGGGCAGGGGACACTGAAGCTTTCTTT.

This clonotype was recorded at least ten times. The genes are TRBV24-1 and TRBJ2-3; possibly TRBD2 for D (6 bases). Germline V gene data show CDR1 as KGHDR and CDR2 as SFDVKD. V lost 3 bases and J lost 7, with 10 bases in between. The CDR3 has 13 amino acids. CDR3 bases: TGTGCCACCAGTGATGGGACTTTTCATACGCAGTATTTT. Amino acids: CATSDGTFHTQYF.

This clonotype is medium-sized in the sample. V usage is TRBV20-1 and J usage is TRBJ2-3, with D perhaps matching TRBD1 or TRBD2 (6 bases each). V was pared by 6 bases and J by 0 bases, with 13 bases between. From germline, CDR1 is DFQATT and CDR2 SNEGSKA (reference sequence). The CDR3 loop spans 14 amino acids. CDR3: CSAHRGPSTDTQYF. The CDR3 DNA is TGCAGTGCCCATCGGGGGCCCAGCACAGATACGCAGTATTTT.

This clonotype was recorded only once. Possible read error: a much larger clone is one base away. This chain connects TRBV5-1 to TRBJ2-3; D is uncertain. Per germline, CDR1 SGHRS and CDR2 YFSETQ. The CDR3 runs 13 residues. DNA for the CDR3: TGCGCCAACAGCCCAGGTGGCGCAGATACGCAGTATTTT. Its protein is CANSPGGADTQYF.

This clonotype was found many times. This chain connects TRBV10-1 to TRBJ2-5; D is undetermined. V was clipped by 4 bases and J by 2 bases, with 11 bases between them. Germline V gene lookup returns CDR1 WNHNN and CDR2 SYGVQD (reference sequence). This CDR3 region has 14 residues. CDR3 DNA sequence: TGCGCCAGCAGTGGGAGAAGTGGGCAAGAGACCCAGTACTTC. This gives the protein CASSGRSGQETQYF.

The sample holds a few counts of this clonotype. Possible read error: a much larger clone is one base away. V gene TRBV12-3 or TRBV12-4 combines with J gene TRBJ1-5; D might be TRBD1 (5 bases). The CDR3 covers 13 residues. The CDR3 loop is CASSLGGYQPQNF. CDR3 bases: TGTGCCAGCAGTTTAGGGGGCTATCAGCCCCAGAATTTT.

This clonotype was counted ten times or more. This chain uses TRBV20-1 with TRBJ1-2; no clear D. Trimming stripped 4 bases from V and 0 bases from J, with 6 bases between. The V gene's germline CDR1 is DFQATT and CDR2 SNEGSKA (reference sequence). The CDR3 has 12 residues. CDR3 region: CSATLTNYGYTF. CDR3 bases: TGCAGTGCTACACTGACTAACTATGGCTACACCTTC.

This clonotype came up many times. This chain links TRBV3-1 with TRBJ2-7, with TRBD2 matching over 13 bases. The V segment lost 8 bases and the J segment 0 bases; nucleotides outside the gene matches: 13. The CDR3 spans 18 residues. The germline V gene encodes CDR1 LGHDT and CDR2 YNNKEL (reference sequence). This chain's CDR3 is CASSNPGLAGLSSYEQYF. The DNA for the CDR3 is TGTGCCAGCTCCAATCCGGGACTAGCGGGACTTAGCTCCTACGAGCAGTACTTC.